The 21 T cell receptor beta chains given below trace back to one sample, sequenced in a study of early T cells in non-severe SARS-CoV-2 infection. TCRdb reprocessed the 5' RACE reads via MiXCR and lists one record per CDR3 protein. This table holds tens of thousands of distinct CDR3 sequences, over 11% found once. Sequencing was carried out using whole blood. Every receptor here comes from an adult who was a healthcare worker with PCR-confirmed SARS-CoV-2 infection or an uninfected control (not recorded which).

This clonotype has only a few counts. The chain is built from TRBV7-3 and TRBJ2-3, with 10 nucleotides matching TRBD1. From germline, CDR1 is SGHTA and CDR2 FQGTGA. Unmatched junction bases numbered 7, after V lost 5 bases and J lost 2 bases. This CDR3 contains 16 residues. The CDR3 coding sequence is TGTGCCAGCAGCCCAGGGACAGGGGCTTCCACAGATACGCAGTATTTT. Its protein is CASSPGTGASTDTQYF.

This clonotype came up many times. V gene TRBV29-1 combines with J gene TRBJ2-4; 12 bases map to TRBD1. J lost 5 bases, V lost 4 bases, and 3 bases had no gene match. Germline V lookup: CDR1 SQVTM, CDR2 ANQGSEA. The CDR3 is 14 residues long. The CDR3, as DNA: TGCAGCGTTGGGGACAGGGGGCGCCAAAACATTCAGTACTTC. The encoded protein is CSVGDRGRQNIQYF.

The chain links TRBV12-3 or TRBV12-4 to TRBJ1-4, with D unresolved. The ends were cut back, 9 bases at V and 5 bases at J, with 19 bases in the middle. The CDR3 sequence is 15 residues long. The CDR3 spells CASTEGGRRNEKLFF. The CDR3 DNA reads as TGTGCCAGTACTGAAGGTGGACGGAGGAATGAAAAACTGTTTTTT.

This clonotype was counted only a few times. This chain links TRBV30 with TRBJ1-6; D perhaps matches TRBD1 (5 bases). Trimming removed 3 bases from V and 0 bases from J, with 9 bases in between. The CDR3 is 15 amino acids. Looked up from germline, CDR1 is GTSNPN and CDR2 is SVGIG (reference sequence). Here the CDR3 reads CAWSGGLSYNSPLHF. The DNA of the CDR3 is TGTGCCTGGAGCGGGGGACTCTCCTATAATTCACCCCTCCACTTT.

DNA for the CDR3: TGCGCCAGCAGCTTTCGACAGGGCGAGCAGTACTTC. Amino acids: CASSFRQGEQYF. This chain links TRBV5-1 with TRBJ2-7; 7 nucleotides agree with TRBD1. CDR1 is SGHRS and CDR2 is YFSETQ in the germline V gene. V lost 2 bases and J lost 6; bases outside the gene matches: 2. The CDR3 is 12 amino acids.

The chain is built from TRBV6-5 and TRBJ2-1; 7 positions match TRBD1. CDR3 length equals 14 residues. CDR1 and CDR2 (germline): MNHEY, SVGAGI. The J segment lost 12 bases and the V segment lost 2 bases, leaving 10 bases of the junction unmatched. The CDR3 DNA is TGTGCCAGCAGTTACCGGGACAGCTTTTCTGTGCAGTTCTTC. As protein: CASSYRDSFSVQFF.

The DNA of the CDR3 is TGTGCCAGTAGTATGATCGGGACAGGGATTTACGAGCAGTACTTC. Amino acid sequence: CASSMIGTGIYEQYF. The genes are TRBV19 and TRBJ2-7; 9 nucleotides match TRBD1. The trim removed 3 bases at V and 4 bases at J, leaving 7 bases unmatched. There are 15 residues in the CDR3. The V gene's germline CDR1 is LNHDA and CDR2 SQIVND (reference sequence).

This clonotype has ten or more counts. The rearrangement links TRBV5-1 to TRBJ1-1; 7 bases align to TRBD1. V lost 4 bases to trimming and J lost 0 bases; unmatched junction nucleotides: 12. The CDR3 totals 17 residues. Germline V CDR1 and CDR2: SGHRS, YFSETQ. The CDR3 DNA reads as TGCGCCAGCAGCATAATACCACAGGGACAGCTGAACACTGAAGCTTTCTTT. Translated, it gives CASSIIPQGQLNTEAFF.

This chain joins TRBV11-2 and TRBJ2-7; D unclear. The CDR3 has 14 residues. Trimming removed 3 bases at V and 3 bases at J, with 12 bases between. Germline V gene sequence: CDR1 SGHAT, CDR2 FQNNGV. CDR3 loop: CASSFAPIGYEQYF. The CDR3 DNA sequence: TGTGCCAGCAGCTTCGCCCCCATTGGCTACGAGCAGTACTTC.

The J gene is TRBJ1-2, the V gene TRBV19; 8 bases line up with TRBD1. The germline CDR1 and CDR2 sequences are LNHDA and SQIVND (reference sequence). The CDR3 length is 12 residues. V gave up 7 bases and J gave up 6 bases; unmatched junction bases: 4. As DNA, the CDR3 is TGTGCCAGTACCGAACAGGGGGATGGCTACACCTTC. This encodes CASTEQGDGYTF.

Only a few counts were recorded for this clonotype. The V call is TRBV29-1, the J call TRBJ2-7; TRBD1 matches at 7 bases. Germline loops: CDR1 SQVTM, CDR2 ANQGSEA. With 7 bases clipped from V and 3 bases from J, the junction kept 9 bases outside the gene matches. The CDR3 is 13 amino acids. CDR3: CSARRDSLYEQYF. The CDR3 DNA reads TGCAGCGCCAGACGGGACAGCCTCTACGAGCAGTACTTC.

This clonotype came up a few times. The rearrangement uses TRBV29-1 and TRBJ2-1; no firm D call. This CDR3 has 14 amino acids. With 0 bases removed from V and 9 bases from J, the gap between germline ends came to 15 bases. Germline CDR1 is SQVTM and CDR2 is ANQGSEA. Here the CDR3 reads CSVEDRDGVGEQFF. CDR3 bases: TGCAGCGTTGAAGATCGAGATGGGGTCGGTGAGCAGTTCTTC.

For this clonotype: A much bigger clone sits one base away, suggesting this may be a read error. This chain uses TRBV5-1 with TRBJ2-7, with a weak D call TRBD1 (5 bases). Germline V gene sequence: CDR1 SGHRS, CDR2 YFSETQ. This CDR3 has 13 residues. The DNA for the CDR3 is TGCGCCAGCGGCTTGGAGACAGCGTACGAGCAGTACTTC. It specifies CASGLETAYEQYF.

This rearrangement joins TRBV10-2 to TRBJ2-7; D remains unclear. Per the germline V gene, CDR1 is WSHSY and CDR2 is SAAADI. V dropped 7 bases and J dropped 5 bases, with 12 bases sitting between them. This CDR3 comprises 12 residues. Written as DNA, the CDR3 is TGCGCCAGCACTGACCAGGAGAACGAGCAGTACTTC. Residues: CASTDQENEQYF.

The rearrangement uses TRBV4-1 and TRBJ2-4; D ambiguous. CDR3 length: 11 residues. The V gene's germline CDR1 is MGHRA and CDR2 YSYEKL. V was clipped by 1 base and J by 7 bases, with 2 bases between them. The CDR3 here is CASSQANIQYF. The CDR3 DNA reads TGCGCCAGCAGCCAAGCCAACATTCAGTACTTC.

This clonotype was picked up a small number of times. The rearrangement joins TRBV18 to TRBJ2-6, with a tentative D call TRBD1 (6 bases). Germline CDR1 reads KGHSH; CDR2 reads LQKENI. V lost 4 bases and J lost 1, with 14 bases in between. This CDR3 is 17 amino acids long. The CDR3 sequence: CASSLQGVGSGANVLTF. DNA of the CDR3: TGTGCCAGCTCACTACAGGGTGTAGGGTCTGGGGCCAACGTCCTGACTTTC.

The rearrangement uses TRBV29-1 and TRBJ2-3, with 13 bases lining up with TRBD2. The CDR3 is made up of 13 amino acids. The junction had 4 bases not matched to a gene; V was cut back by 5 bases and J by 8 bases. Germline V gene sequence: CDR1 SQVTM, CDR2 ANQGSEA. CDR3 loop: CSVRGLAGATQYF. The CDR3 nucleotides read TGCAGCGTTCGCGGACTAGCGGGAGCTACGCAGTATTTT.

This clonotype was counted many times. One end of the junction is discordant with germline, which a read error may explain. The chain is built from TRBV7-3 and TRBJ1-6, with D perhaps TRBD1 (5 bases). Germline CDR1 reads SGHTA; CDR2 reads FQGTGA. This CDR3 has 14 residues. CDR3 DNA sequence: TGTGCCAGCAGCATAACCGGGGGAAAAGCACCCCTCCACTTT. Translation: CASSITGGKAPLHF.

This sequence joins TRBV11-1 and TRBJ1-3; possibly TRBD1 for D (6 bases). Germline assignment: CDR1 SGHAT and CDR2 FQDESV (reference sequence). The CDR3 runs to 13 residues. The V and J ends lost 8 bases and 4 bases respectively, with 12 bases between them. The CDR3 DNA follows: TGTGCCAGCGAGGGACACTCCGGAAACACCATATATTTT. Protein: CASEGHSGNTIYF.

This chain uses TRBV19 with TRBJ2-7, with D possibly TRBD1 on 6 matching bases. Deletions cut 5 bases from V and 2 bases from J, with 16 bases between. CDR1 LNHDA and CDR2 SQIVND come from the germline V gene (reference sequence). This CDR3 region has 15 residues. CDR3 loop: CASSFSTGPTYEQYF. CDR3 DNA sequence: TGTGCCAGTAGTTTCTCGACAGGACCAACCTACGAGCAGTACTTC.

As regards this clonotype: The junction does not match germline at one end; this may be a read error. V is TRBV2 and J is TRBJ2-1; D possibly matches TRBD1 or TRBD2 (5 bases each). Germline CDR1 reads SNHLY; CDR2 reads FYNNEI. This CDR3 is built from 14 residues. For the CDR3, the DNA is TGTACCAGCAGTGAAAGGGGACCCTACAATGAGCAGTTCTTC. Translation gives CTSSERGPYNEQFF.